What follows is one TCR beta chain and its context. Antigen: not known. The sample is drawn from a study of CD8 T cells in Susac syndrome. Study-wide context: The Susac syndrome patients were therapy-naive, on corticosteroids, or on intravenous immunoglobulin alone at blood draw.

V lost 0 bases and J lost 8, with 7 bases in between. The CDR3 has 12 amino acids. Looked up from germline, CDR1 is SNHLY and CDR2 is FYNNEI. FACS enriched CD8+ TEMRA cells, while bulk CD8+ and CD4+ were negatively isolated. After extraction with the RNeasy kit, about 0.45 to 1 ug of the RNA was reverse transcribed using random hexamers. Amplification of the TCR beta CDR3 was carried out by immunoSEQ multiplex PCR, which spanned a total of 54 Vbeta and 13 Jbeta segments. In TCRdb, the immunoSEQ multiplex PCR reads were re-called with MiXCR into one record per CDR3 protein. The sample shows over 150,000 distinct CDR3 sequences, 95% to 97% of them seen only once. Whole-study findings and limits: The study's TCR sequencing and HLA analysis drew on a certain number of individuals. That number was acknowledged as relatively small.

Sequencing input: CD4+ T cells from PBMCs. This receptor was obtained from a human donor with Susac syndrome. V usage is TRBV2 and J usage is TRBJ1-2; no firm D call. The DNA for the CDR3 is TGTGCCAGCAGTGAAGCGCAATGGGGCTACACCTTC. Translated, it gives CASSEAQWGYTF.